These 3 T cell receptor beta chains came from one sample sequenced in a study of post-analysis software for immune sequencing data (dated by TCRdb to the mid-2010s). The antigens of these receptors remain unknown. Study-wide conclusions, independent of this receptor: Patients showed significantly higher frequencies than controls for a handful of TRBV segments, among them TRBV5-6, TRBV5-1 and TRBV20-1.

Library preparation used PCR. Sequenced using an Illumina HiSeq 2500. To reduce PCR and sequencing biases, unique molecular identifiers were incorporated into the TCR beta cDNA libraries. The public reads were reprocessed in TCRdb via fastp at Q25 and MiXCR, keeping in-frame beta chains. For every CDR3 protein sequence, its rows merge into one entry that carries the most common genes and DNA. Recorded for this sample are roughly 180,000 distinct CDR3 sequences; about 30% of them occurred a single time. The top ten clones comprise approximately 1.4% of the sample. Sequencing input: blood. The receptors here all came from a girl under 18 with multiple sclerosis.

This chain connects TRBV28 to TRBJ1-5; D is unclear. The V gene lost 4 bases and the J gene lost 4 bases, with 14 bases spanning the gap. In germline, CDR1 is MDHEN, CDR2 SYDVKM. This CDR3 is built from 15 residues. CDR3 sequence (DNA): TGTGCCAGCAGTTCATTCCGGGGTAATAATCAGCCCCAGCATTTT. It yields the protein CASSSFRGNNQPQHF.

This clonotype was detected only a few times. J is TRBJ1-2 and V is TRBV3-1, with D hard to call. The V end lost 2 bases, the J end lost 6 bases, and 10 bases lay between the germline ends. Germline V gene sequence: CDR1 LGHDT, CDR2 YNNKEL (reference sequence). The CDR3 extends over 13 amino acids. CDR3 sequence (DNA): TGTGCCAGCAGCCAAACCATGGGAGATGGCTACACCTTC. This gives the protein CASSQTMGDGYTF.

This clonotype was observed at least ten times. The chain combines TRBV20-1 with TRBJ2-7; 7 bases are a match to TRBD2. The V gene end was trimmed by 5 bases and the J gene end by 2 bases; junction bases not matched to a gene: 9. Per the germline V gene, CDR1 is DFQATT and CDR2 is SNEGSKA (reference sequence). CDR3 length: 14 residues. CDR3 in DNA: TGCAGTGCTCCCTCTAGCGGTAACGCCTACGAGCAGTACTTC. Its protein product is CSAPSSGNAYEQYF.